The clone carrying this TCR beta chain has just a few counts. The data originate from a study of OX40 agonist ivuxolimab in advanced cancers. Across the whole study: One hepatocellular carcinoma and a couple of cutaneous melanoma patients partially responded.

Looked up from germline, CDR1 is SNHLY and CDR2 is FYNNEI. The junction had 8 bases not matched to a gene; V was cut back by 5 bases and J by 4 bases. This CDR3 spans 15 amino acids. Patients who had autoimmune disease history or got systemic immunosuppression were left out. Clones were sequenced by immunoSEQ multiplex PCR, and TCRdb holds only the in-frame ones, with some missing. The data hold 120,000 or so clones, with just over 90% observed a single time. The clonotype originates from an adult with an advanced solid tumor such as melanoma, head and neck, liver or kidney cancer. This material consisted of CD4+ or CD8+ T cells sorted from blood, taken in a trial of the OX40 agonist ivuxolimab. V and J are TRBV2 and TRBJ1-5; 7 positions match TRBD1. The CDR3 DNA is TGTGCCAGCAGTCGACAGGGCGCGGTTAATCAGCCCCAGCATTTT. It yields the protein CASSRQGAVNQPQHF.